The rows below give T cell receptor beta chains drawn from one sample of a study of CD8+ T cells in alopecia areata. This table comes from immunoSEQ multiplex PCR, and its TCRdb copy is limited to in-frame clones, with some not included. Among roughly 280,000 clones listed, around 64% were seen once. The sequencing here drew on CD4+ T cells sorted from blood, taken around week 54, from a patient treated with tofacitinib. The origin of the receptors is a human donor with alopecia areata. Both conserved end residues are part of each CDR3. Each record gives: D gene, V gene, clone size, J gene, CDR3 protein, CDR3 DNA. The D gene is left open where the match is weak. Size is stated for part of the rows, as once, few or many counts, or as a class when the clone is expanded.

d_gene: NA; v_gene: TRBV7-9; abundance: few; j_gene: TRBJ2-1; CDR3aa: CASSHDGGAYNEQFF; CDR3nt: TGTGCCAGCAGCCACGATGGCGGGGCATACAATGAGCAGTTCTTC
d_gene: NA; v_gene: TRBV30; abundance: few; j_gene: TRBJ1-2; CDR3aa: CACKEGLVYGYTF; CDR3nt: TGTGCCTGTAAAGAAGGACTTGTTTATGGCTACACCTTC
d_gene: TRBD2; v_gene: TRBV11-2; abundance: NA; j_gene: TRBJ2-2; CDR3aa: CASSLGLVNTGELFF; CDR3nt: TGTGCCAGCAGCCTCGGACTAGTAAACACCGGGGAGCTGTTTTTT
d_gene: TRBD1; v_gene: TRBV25-1; abundance: NA; j_gene: TRBJ1-2; CDR3aa: CASSGTGTGVGGYTF; CDR3nt: TGTGCCAGCAGTGGGACCGGGACAGGTGTTGGAGGCTACACCTTC
d_gene: TRBD2; v_gene: TRBV7-2; abundance: NA; j_gene: TRBJ2-7; CDR3aa: CASSPAGGVAGTYEQYF; CDR3nt: TGTGCCAGCAGCCCTGCAGGAGGGGTAGCGGGGACCTACGAGCAGTACTTC
d_gene: NA; v_gene: TRBV5-1; abundance: NA; j_gene: TRBJ2-6; CDR3aa: CASSYTGANVLTF; CDR3nt: TGCGCCAGCAGCTATACAGGGGCCAACGTCCTGACTTTC
d_gene: NA; v_gene: TRBV30; abundance: once; j_gene: TRBJ1-2; CDR3aa: CAWSGTEDYGYTF; CDR3nt: TGTGCCTGGAGTGGTACTGAAGACTATGGCTACACCTTC
d_gene: TRBD1; v_gene: TRBV30; abundance: NA; j_gene: TRBJ1-1; CDR3aa: CAWSLPPTGGTEAFF; CDR3nt: TGTGCCTGGAGTCTCCCCCCGACAGGGGGCACTGAAGCTTTCTTT
d_gene: TRBD1; v_gene: TRBV6-6; abundance: NA; j_gene: TRBJ1-1; CDR3aa: CASSYTGENTEAFF; CDR3nt: TGTGCCAGCAGTTACACAGGGGAGAACACTGAAGCTTTCTTT
d_gene: NA; v_gene: TRBV6-5; abundance: NA; j_gene: TRBJ2-1; CDR3aa: CASSYRGNPYNEQFF; CDR3nt: TGTGCCAGCAGTTACAGAGGGAACCCCTACAATGAGCAGTTCTTC
d_gene: TRBD1; v_gene: TRBV29-1; abundance: NA; j_gene: TRBJ1-2; CDR3aa: CSVRWGDRARLWSYTF; CDR3nt: TGCAGCGTTCGGTGGGGGGACAGGGCCCGCCTATGGAGCTACACCTTC
d_gene: TRBD1; v_gene: TRBV15; abundance: NA; j_gene: TRBJ2-7; CDR3aa: CATSRGGTGVYEQYF; CDR3nt: TGTGCCACCAGCAGAGGAGGGACAGGGGTCTACGAGCAGTACTTC
d_gene: NA; v_gene: TRBV10-1; abundance: NA; j_gene: TRBJ2-7; CDR3aa: CASSEGSYEQYF; CDR3nt: TGCGCCAGCAGTGAAGGGTCCTACGAGCAGTACTTC
d_gene: NA; v_gene: TRBV30; abundance: NA; j_gene: TRBJ2-6; CDR3aa: CAWSGANVLTF; CDR3nt: TGTGCCTGGTCTGGGGCCAACGTCCTGACTTTC
d_gene: NA; v_gene: TRBV30; abundance: NA; j_gene: TRBJ1-2; CDR3aa: CAWSGAGYTF; CDR3nt: TGTGCCTGGAGTGGGGCTGGCTACACCTTC
d_gene: TRBD2; v_gene: TRBV6-1; abundance: NA; j_gene: TRBJ2-1; CDR3aa: CASSEGLAAGGYNEQFF; CDR3nt: TGTGCCAGCAGTGAGGGACTAGCGGCCGGGGGGTACAATGAGCAGTTCTTC
d_gene: TRBD2; v_gene: TRBV5-6; abundance: NA; j_gene: TRBJ2-5; CDR3aa: CASSPLAGQRGQETQYF; CDR3nt: TGTGCCAGCAGCCCCCTGGCCGGCCAGCGGGGGCAAGAGACCCAGTACTTC
d_gene: TRBD1; v_gene: TRBV9; abundance: few; j_gene: TRBJ2-3; CDR3aa: CASSSTGGTQYF; CDR3nt: TGTGCCAGCAGTTCTACAGGGGGCACGCAGTATTTT
d_gene: NA; v_gene: TRBV7-8; abundance: few; j_gene: TRBJ1-1; CDR3aa: CASSLVPRGGSEAFF; CDR3nt: TGTGCCAGCAGCTTAGTCCCGAGAGGGGGAAGTGAAGCTTTCTTT
d_gene: TRBD1; v_gene: TRBV2; abundance: NA; j_gene: TRBJ1-1; CDR3aa: CASSELGTGATEAFF; CDR3nt: TGTGCCAGCAGTGAATTAGGGACAGGGGCCACTGAAGCTTTCTTT
d_gene: NA; v_gene: TRBV19; abundance: few; j_gene: TRBJ1-1; CDR3aa: CASRLGTEAFF; CDR3nt: TGTGCCAGTAGGTTGGGCACTGAAGCTTTCTTT
d_gene: NA; v_gene: TRBV5-6; abundance: NA; j_gene: TRBJ1-1; CDR3aa: CASRDTGHTEAFF; CDR3nt: TGTGCCAGCAGGGATACAGGGCATACTGAAGCTTTCTTT
d_gene: TRBD1; v_gene: TRBV2; abundance: NA; j_gene: TRBJ1-1; CDR3aa: CASSEVAGGASTEAFF; CDR3nt: TGTGCCAGCAGTGAAGTCGCAGGGGGCGCGAGCACTGAAGCTTTCTTT
d_gene: NA; v_gene: TRBV29-1; abundance: NA; j_gene: TRBJ2-5; CDR3aa: CSLGVNQETQYF; CDR3nt: TGCAGCCTCGGGGTTAACCAAGAGACCCAGTACTTC
d_gene: TRBD1; v_gene: TRBV29-1; abundance: NA; j_gene: TRBJ2-1; CDR3aa: CSVRDRGPHNEQFF; CDR3nt: TGCAGCGTTCGGGACAGGGGGCCACACAATGAGCAGTTCTTC
d_gene: TRBD2; v_gene: TRBV4-3; abundance: NA; j_gene: TRBJ2-3; CDR3aa: CASSVPGLAITDTQYF; CDR3nt: TGCGCCAGCAGCGTCCCGGGACTAGCGATCACAGATACGCAGTATTTT
d_gene: NA; v_gene: TRBV30; abundance: NA; j_gene: TRBJ2-2; CDR3aa: CAWSGSHTGELFF; CDR3nt: TGTGCCTGGAGTGGCAGCCACACCGGGGAGCTGTTTTTT
d_gene: NA; v_gene: TRBV6-6; abundance: NA; j_gene: TRBJ2-7; CDR3aa: CASSPTGLAGAF; CDR3nt: TGTGCCAGCAGCCCAACGGGACTCGCGGGGGCATTC
d_gene: NA; v_gene: TRBV30; abundance: NA; j_gene: TRBJ1-6; CDR3aa: CAWALGRTNNSPLHF; CDR3nt: TGTGCCTGGGCCCTAGGACGGACTAATAATTCACCCCTCCACTTT
d_gene: TRBD1; v_gene: TRBV7-6; abundance: NA; j_gene: TRBJ1-2; CDR3aa: CASSKGTADFYGYTF; CDR3nt: TGTGCCAGCAGCAAAGGGACAGCGGATTTCTATGGCTACACCTTC